This T cell receptor (beta chain) is drawn from a study of cytomegalovirus exposure and HLA in healthy donors. The wider study: Prior work identified around 120 million unique TCR beta sequences in 150 million to 200 million T cells.

The PCR employed 60 Vbeta primers together with 13 Jbeta primers. Method: immunoSEQ multiplex PCR; TCRdb's copy keeps in-frame clones and lacks some. Of approximately 150,000 clones listed, approximately 84% are singletons. In regard to this clone: Antigen unknown.

Germline V gene lookup returns CDR1 MDHEN and CDR2 SYDVKM. V dropped 2 bases and J dropped 3 bases, with 11 bases sitting between them. The CDR3 consists of 15 residues. Whole-study findings and limits: It was confirmed in vitro that a few of the CMV-associated chains were specific for CMV antigens.

The rearrangement links TRBV28 to TRBJ1-5; D is possibly TRBD1 (5 bases). This clonotype originated in a woman aged 60-75 years in good health and CMV-seropositive. Sequenced input: PBMCs. The CDR3 DNA reads as TGTGCCAGCAGTTTAACCACAGGCCTCAATCAGCCCCAGCATTTT. This translates into CASSLTTGLNQPQHF.